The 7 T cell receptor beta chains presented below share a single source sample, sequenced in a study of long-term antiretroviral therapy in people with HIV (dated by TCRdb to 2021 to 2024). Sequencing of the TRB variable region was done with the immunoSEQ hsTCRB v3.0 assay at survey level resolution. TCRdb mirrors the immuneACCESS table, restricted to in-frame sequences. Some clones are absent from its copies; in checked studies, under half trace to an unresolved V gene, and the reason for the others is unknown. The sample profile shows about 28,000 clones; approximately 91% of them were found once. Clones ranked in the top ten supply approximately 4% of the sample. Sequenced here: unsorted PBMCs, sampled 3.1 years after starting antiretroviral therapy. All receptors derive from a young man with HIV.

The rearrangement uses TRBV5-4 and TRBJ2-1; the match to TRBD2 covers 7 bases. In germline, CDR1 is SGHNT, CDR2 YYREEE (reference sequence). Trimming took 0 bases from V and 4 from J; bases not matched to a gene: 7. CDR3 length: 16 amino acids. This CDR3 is CASSLVPSGPYNEQFF. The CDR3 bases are TGTGCCAGCAGCTTGGTACCTAGCGGACCGTACAATGAGCAGTTCTTC.

CDR3 coding DNA: TGCGCCAGCAGCTTGACAGGGATCACAGATACGCAGTATTTT. Protein: CASSLTGITDTQYF. J is TRBJ2-3 and V is TRBV5-1; possibly TRBD1 for D (6 bases). Trimming stripped 1 base from V and 2 bases from J, with 8 bases between. The CDR3 length is 14 residues. CDR1 is SGHRS and CDR2 is YFSETQ in the germline V gene.

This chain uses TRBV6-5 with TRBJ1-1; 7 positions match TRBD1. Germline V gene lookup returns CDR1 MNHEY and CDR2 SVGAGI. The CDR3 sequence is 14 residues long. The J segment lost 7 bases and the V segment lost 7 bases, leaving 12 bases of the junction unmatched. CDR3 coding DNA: TGTGCCAGCACCAGGACAGGCTCGGCCCGTGAAGCTTTCTTT. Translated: CASTRTGSAREAFF.

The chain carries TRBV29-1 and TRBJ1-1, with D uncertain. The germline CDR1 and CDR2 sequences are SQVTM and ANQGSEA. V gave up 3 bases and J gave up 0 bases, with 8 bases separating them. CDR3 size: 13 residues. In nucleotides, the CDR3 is TGCAGCGTTGACTCGGATGTGAACACTGAAGCTTTCTTT. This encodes CSVDSDVNTEAFF. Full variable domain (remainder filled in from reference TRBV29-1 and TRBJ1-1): SAVISQKPSRDICQRGTSLTIQCQVDSQVTMMFWYRQQPGQSLTLIATANQGSEATYESGFVIDKFPISRPNLTFSTLTVSNMSPEDSSIYLCSVDSDVNTEAFFGQGTRLTVV.

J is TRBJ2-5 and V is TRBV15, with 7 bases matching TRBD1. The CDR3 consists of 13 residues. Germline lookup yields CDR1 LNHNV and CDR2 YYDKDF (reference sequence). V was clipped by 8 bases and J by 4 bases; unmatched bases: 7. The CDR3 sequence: CATDPTGRETQYF. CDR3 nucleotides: TGTGCCACCGACCCGACAGGGCGAGAGACCCAGTACTTC.

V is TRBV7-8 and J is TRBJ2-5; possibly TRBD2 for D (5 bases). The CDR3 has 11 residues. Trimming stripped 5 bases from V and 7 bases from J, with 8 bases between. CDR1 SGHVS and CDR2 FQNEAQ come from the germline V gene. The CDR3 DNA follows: TGTGCCAGCAGCGGGGAGAGGACCCAGTACTTC. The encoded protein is CASSGERTQYF. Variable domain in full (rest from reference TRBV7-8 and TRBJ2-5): GAGVSQSPRYKVAKRGQDVALRCDPISGHVSLFWYQQALGQGPEFLTYFQNEAQLDKSGLPSDRFFAERPEGSVSTLKIQRTQQEDSAVYLCASSGERTQYFGPGTRLLVL.

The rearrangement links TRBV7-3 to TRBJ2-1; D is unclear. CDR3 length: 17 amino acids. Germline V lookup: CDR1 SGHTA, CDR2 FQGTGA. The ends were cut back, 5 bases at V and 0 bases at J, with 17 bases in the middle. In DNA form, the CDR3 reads TGTGCCAGCAGCCATATGCCCGGGTGGAGCTCCTACAATGAGCAGTTCTTC. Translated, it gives CASSHMPGWSSYNEQFF.